This T cell receptor beta chain was found in a study of blood T cell repertoires in COVID-19. Study details: In each case, the material was cDNA or gDNA derived from T cells, B-cell-depleted T cells, or PBMCs.

Original handling: Counts of nucleated cells, estimated from reference gene primer amplification, were obtained. The method was immunoSEQ multiplex PCR; TCRdb's version includes in-frame clones alone and lacks a portion of them. V and J calls and clone size follow that table, whereas D and trimming were derived from the DNA. The sample shows a few hundred thousand clones, roughly 90% of them seen only once. There are 18 residues in the CDR3. Germline V gene data show CDR1 as SEHNR and CDR2 as FQNEAQ (reference sequence). Losses at the gene ends were 5 bases for V and 6 bases for J; bases not matched to a gene: 10.

Sequencing used peripheral blood. The sequence was obtained from a woman between 40 and 50 years old with COVID-19, enrolled during active disease. The V gene is TRBV7-9, the J gene TRBJ2-2; 15 positions match TRBD2. The CDR3 is CASSPPGLAGGRPGELFF. The CDR3 region has the DNA TGTGCCAGCAGCCCACCCGGACTAGCGGGGGGGCGACCCGGGGAGCTGTTTTTT.